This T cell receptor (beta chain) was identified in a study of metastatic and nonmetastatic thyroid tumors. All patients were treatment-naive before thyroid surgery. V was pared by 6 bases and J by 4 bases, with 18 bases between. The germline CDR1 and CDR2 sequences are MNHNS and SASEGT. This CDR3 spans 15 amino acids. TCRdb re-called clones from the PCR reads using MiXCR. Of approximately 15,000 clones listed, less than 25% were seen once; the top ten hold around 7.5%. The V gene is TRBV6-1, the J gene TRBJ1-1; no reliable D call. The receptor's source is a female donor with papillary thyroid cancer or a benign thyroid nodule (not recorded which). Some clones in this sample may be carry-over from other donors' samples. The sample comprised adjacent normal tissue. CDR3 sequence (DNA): TGTGCCAGCAGCCGTTCCCGGGATAGGCCCACTGAAGCTTTCTTT. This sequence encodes CASSRSRDRPTEAFF.